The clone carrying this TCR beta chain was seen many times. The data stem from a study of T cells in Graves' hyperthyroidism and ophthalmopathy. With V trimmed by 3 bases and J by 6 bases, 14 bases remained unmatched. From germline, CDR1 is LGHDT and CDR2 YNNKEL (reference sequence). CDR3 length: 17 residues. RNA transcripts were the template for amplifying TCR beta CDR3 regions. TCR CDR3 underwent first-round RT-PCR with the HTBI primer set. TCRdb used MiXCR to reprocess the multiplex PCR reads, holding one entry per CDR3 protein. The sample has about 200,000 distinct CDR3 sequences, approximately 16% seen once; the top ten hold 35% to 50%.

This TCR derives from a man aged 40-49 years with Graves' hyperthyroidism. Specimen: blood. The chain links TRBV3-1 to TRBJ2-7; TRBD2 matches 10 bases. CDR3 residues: CASSQEILAGGASEQYF. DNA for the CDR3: TGTGCCAGCAGCCAGGAAATCTTAGCGGGGGGCGCCTCCGAGCAGTACTTC.